A selection of T cell receptor beta chains follows, all from one sample in a study of T cell responses to AZD1222 COVID-19 vaccine. Assay: immunoSEQ multiplex PCR; the TCRdb copy retains only in-frame clones and omits some. The sample consists of around 96,000 clones, roughly 84% of them appearing once. Sequencing was performed on peripheral blood, taken 28 days after the second AZD1222 dose. The receptors were gathered from an adult who received the AZD1222 COVID-19 vaccine. Both conserved end residues are part of each CDR3. The D gene is left open where the match is weak. Clone size appears in some rows only: once, few, many, or a class for an expanded clone.

>TRBD2|TRBJ2-7|NA|TRBV7-2
TGTGCCAGCAGCTTAGGGACTAGCGGGAGGAGCGAGCAGTACTTC
CASSLGTSGRSEQYF
>NA|TRBJ1-4|NA|TRBV6-6
TGTGCCAGCGAGGGTCGAACGGAAAAACTGTTTTTT
CASEGRTEKLFF
>NA|TRBJ2-5|NA|TRBV9
TGTGCCAGCAGCGTAGGGGCGGGGGCCAGGGGGGAGACCCAGTACTTC
CASSVGAGARGETQYF
>TRBD2|TRBJ2-1|NA|TRBV5-1
TGCGCCAGCAGCTTGGGACTAGCGGGGACCTACAATGAGCAGTTCTTC
CASSLGLAGTYNEQFF
>NA|TRBJ1-5|NA|TRBV5-8
TGTGCCAGCAGCCTGGGGGTTGGGGGTCAACAGCCCCAGCATTTT
CASSLGVGGQQPQHF
>NA|TRBJ2-7|once|TRBV24-1
TGTGCCACCAGTGTGACGCGCACAGCCGACGAGCAGTACTTC
CATSVTRTADEQYF
>TRBD1|TRBJ1-4|NA|TRBV28
TGTGCCAGCAGTGGACAGGGCCGGTCTAATGAAAAACTGTTTTTT
CASSGQGRSNEKLFF
>TRBD1|TRBJ2-3|NA|TRBV10-1
TGCGCCAGCAGTCCGGGACAGGGAAACGATGGAGATACGCAGTATTTT
CASSPGQGNDGDTQYF
>NA|TRBJ1-6|NA|TRBV3-1/TRBV3-2
TGTGCCAGCAGCCAAAGACAGTATAATTCACCCCTCCACTTT
CASSQRQYNSPLHF
>NA|TRBJ1-1|few|TRBV7-9
TGTGCCAGCAGCTTCACAGGGTTGACTGAAGCTTTCTTT
CASSFTGLTEAFF
>TRBD1|TRBJ1-4|NA|TRBV19
TGTGCCAGTAGCCCCCAAAGACAGGGTAATCAGGAAAAACTGTTTTTT
CASSPQRQGNQEKLFF
>NA|TRBJ2-7|NA|TRBV10-3
TGTGCCATCAGTGAGTCTGGGGGGCAGGGCACCCACTACGAGCAGTACTTC
CAISESGGQGTHYEQYF
>NA|TRBJ2-3|NA|TRBV5-1
TGCGCCAGCAGGGCGGCGGGGACAGATACGCAGTATTTT
CASRAAGTDTQYF
>NA|TRBJ1-1|NA|TRBV11-2
TGTGCCAGCAGCTTAGGCATAAACGTGCTTGGAGCTTTCTTT
CASSLGINVLGAFF
>NA|TRBJ1-4|NA|TRBV15
TGTGCCACCAGCAGCCCAGGGTCAACTAATGAAAAACTGTTTTTT
CATSSPGSTNEKLFF
>TRBD1|TRBJ1-1|NA|TRBV28
TGTGCCAGCAGCCCGGCCTTGGGGACAGGGGGCACTGAAGCTTTCTTT
CASSPALGTGGTEAFF
>TRBD2|TRBJ2-7|NA|TRBV9
TGTGCCAGCAGCGTAGGAGGGACTAGCGGGAGCGAGCAGTACTTC
CASSVGGTSGSEQYF
>TRBD2|TRBJ2-1|NA|TRBV19
TGTGCCAGTAGTCCGAGACTAGCGGGCCTGGGGAATGAGCAGTTCTTC
CASSPRLAGLGNEQFF
>NA|TRBJ1-1|few|TRBV7-9
TGTGCCAGCAGCTTAGGCGGTTCGAGTACTGAAGCTTTCTTT
CASSLGGSSTEAFF
>NA|TRBJ2-6|once|TRBV19
TGTGCCAGTAGTATGTCTGGGGCCAACGTCCTGACTTTC
CASSMSGANVLTF
>NA|TRBJ1-1|NA|TRBV9
TGTGCCAGCAGCGTAGGGGGCCAGAACACTGAAGCTTTCTTT
CASSVGGQNTEAFF
>TRBD2|TRBJ2-1|NA|TRBV3-1/TRBV3-2
TGTGCCAGCAGGCCCGGGACTAGCGGCTACAATGAGCAGTTCTTC
CASRPGTSGYNEQFF
>NA|TRBJ2-7|NA|TRBV27
TGTGCCAGCAGTACCACCCAGCGGGTCGATGGGGAGCAGTACTTC
CASSTTQRVDGEQYF
>NA|TRBJ1-2|NA|TRBV30
TGTGCCTGGACGCGGGGCGTTTGGGAGGGCTACACCTTC
CAWTRGVWEGYTF
>TRBD1|TRBJ2-7|NA|TRBV28
TGTGCCAGCACCGGGGACAGGGGCCCCTACGAGCAGTACTTC
CASTGDRGPYEQYF
>NA|TRBJ2-5|NA|TRBV5-1
TGCGCCAGCAGCCGGGACGGACTACAAGAGACCCAGTACTTC
CASSRDGLQETQYF
>NA|TRBJ1-5|NA|TRBV7-2
TGTGCCAGCAGCGCATACCTGACAGCCAATCAGCCCCAGCATTTT
CASSAYLTANQPQHF
>NA|TRBJ1-4|NA|TRBV5-4
TGTGCCAGCAGCTTATCGACTAATGAAAAACTGTTTTTT
CASSLSTNEKLFF
>NA|TRBJ1-3|NA|TRBV6-5
TGTGCCAGCAGTTATGGAGGAAACACCATATATTTT
CASSYGGNTIYF
>NA|TRBJ2-6|NA|TRBV29-1
TGCAGCGTTGGTATGGCCTCTGGGGCCAACGTCCTGACTTTC
CSVGMASGANVLTF
>NA|TRBJ2-5|NA|TRBV6-5
TGTGCCAGCAGTCCCCCTGGGGATCAAGAGACCCAGTACTTC
CASSPPGDQETQYF
>TRBD2|TRBJ2-1|once|TRBV19
TGTGCCAGCCAAGGGGGGACTAGGGGCTCGGATGAGCAGTTCTTC
CASQGGTRGSDEQFF
>NA|TRBJ2-3|NA|TRBV11-2
TGTGCCAGCTCATCAATTCGGAGGGCCACAGATACGCAGTATTTT
CASSSIRRATDTQYF
>TRBD2|TRBJ2-7|NA|TRBV30
TGTGCCTGGGGCGGGGGGCACTACGAGCAGTACTTC
CAWGGGHYEQYF
>NA|TRBJ1-3|NA|TRBV6-5
TGTGCCAGCAGGGCGACAGGAGGCGGAAACACCATATATTTT
CASRATGGGNTIYF
>NA|TRBJ2-3|NA|TRBV28
TGTGCCAGCAGTTTAGTGGGGGGAGATACGCAGTATTTT
CASSLVGGDTQYF
>NA|TRBJ2-2|NA|TRBV6-5
TGTGCCAGCCGAGGAGGGGGAACCGGGGAGCTGTTTTTT
CASRGGGTGELFF
>NA|TRBJ2-7|NA|TRBV19
TGTGCCAGTCAGAACAGGGACTCCTACGAGCAGTACTTC
CASQNRDSYEQYF
>TRBD2|TRBJ2-1|NA|TRBV5-1
TGCGCCAGCAGCTTGGGGACTAGCGGGAGGTCTGACAATGAGCAGTTCTTC
CASSLGTSGRSDNEQFF
>NA|TRBJ1-1|NA|TRBV7-8
TGTGCCAGCAGCTTTGGAGGGGTGAACACTGAAGCTTTCTTT
CASSFGGVNTEAFF
>TRBD2|TRBJ2-1|NA|TRBV5-1
TGCGCCAGCAGCTTGGCTCGGGCTAGCGGGAGTGGTTACAATGAGCAGTTCTTC
CASSLARASGSGYNEQFF
>NA|TRBJ2-7|NA|TRBV6-5
TGTGCCAGCAGTTACAGTAAGGGGTACGCCTACGAGCAGTACTTC
CASSYSKGYAYEQYF
>NA|TRBJ1-1|NA|TRBV30
TGTGCCTGGAGTGTTTCGCCAGGGGCTGAAGCTTTCTTT
CAWSVSPGAEAFF
>NA|TRBJ2-3|once|TRBV12-2
TGTGCAAGTCTGGCCCATAGCGGGAGGCCTAGCACAGATACGCAGTATTTT
CASLAHSGRPSTDTQYF
>NA|TRBJ2-7|NA|TRBV21-1
TGTGCCAACCCTAGTGGGGTAGGGTCCTACGAGCAGTACTTC
CANPSGVGSYEQYF
>TRBD2|TRBJ2-7|NA|TRBV5-1
TGCGCCAGCAGCTTGGAGGGTAGCGGGAGATCCTACGAGCAGTACTTC
CASSLEGSGRSYEQYF
>NA|TRBJ1-5|once|TRBV5-4
TGTGCCAGCAGCCCGGAACCGGGATTCCAATCACTGCCCCAGCATTTT
CASSPEPGFQSLPQHF
>NA|TRBJ2-7|NA|TRBV27
TGTGCCAGCAGTTTACAGGGAGGGGGCCAGTACTTC
CASSLQGGGQYF
>NA|TRBJ2-7|NA|TRBV5-4
TGTGCCAGCAGCTTTGGGATCCAGGGTTACGAGCAGTACTTC
CASSFGIQGYEQYF
>NA|TRBJ2-1|few|TRBV11-2
TGTGCCAGCAGCCCTCCGAGGGGTGCCGGTGAGCAGTTCTTC
CASSPPRGAGEQFF
>TRBD2|TRBJ2-1|NA|TRBV5-1
TGCGCCAGCAGCTCGGGACTAGCAGGTCCCCCACACACGGGTGAGCAGTTCTTC
CASSSGLAGPPHTGEQFF
>NA|TRBJ2-3|NA|TRBV5-4
TGTGCCAGCAGCCCCAAGACGGCAGATACGCAGTATTTT
CASSPKTADTQYF
>TRBD1|TRBJ1-6|medium-sized|TRBV7-6
TGTGCCAGCAGTCGACAGGGAGAAGGCTATAATTCACCCCTCCACTTT
CASSRQGEGYNSPLHF